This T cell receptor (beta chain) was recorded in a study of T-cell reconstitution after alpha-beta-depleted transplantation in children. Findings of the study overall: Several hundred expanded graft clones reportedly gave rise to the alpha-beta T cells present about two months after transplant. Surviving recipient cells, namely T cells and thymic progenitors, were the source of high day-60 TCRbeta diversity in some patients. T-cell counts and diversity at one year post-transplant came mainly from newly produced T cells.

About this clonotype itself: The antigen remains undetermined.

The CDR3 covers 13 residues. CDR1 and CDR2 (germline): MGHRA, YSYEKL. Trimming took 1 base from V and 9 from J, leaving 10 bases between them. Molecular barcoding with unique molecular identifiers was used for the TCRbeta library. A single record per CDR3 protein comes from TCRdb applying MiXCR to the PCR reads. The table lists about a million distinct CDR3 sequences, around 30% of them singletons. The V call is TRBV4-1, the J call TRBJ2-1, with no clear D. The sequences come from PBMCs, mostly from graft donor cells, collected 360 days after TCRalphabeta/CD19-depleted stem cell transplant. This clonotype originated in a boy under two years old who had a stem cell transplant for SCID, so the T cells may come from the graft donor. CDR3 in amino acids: CASSQAVASEQFF. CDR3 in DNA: TGCGCCAGCAGCCAAGCGGTAGCAAGTGAGCAGTTCTTC.